Each of the 6 T cell receptor beta chains below was sequenced from the same sample in a study of somatic mutations in cytotoxic T cells in rheumatoid arthritis. Sequencing was performed with immunoSEQ multiplex PCR; in TCRdb, only in-frame clones are kept and a portion is missing. The sample has 20,000 to 25,000 clones, about 86% seen once. The source material was CD8+ T cells sorted from blood. These receptors were taken from a woman between 50 and 59 years old in good health.

Notes on this clone: Relative to the germline gene, one junction end is altered; a read error may explain this. In the same sample, other DNA sequences code for this CDR3. J is TRBJ2-2 and V is TRBV6-5, with TRBD2 as a possible D gene (5 bases). The CDR3 covers 13 residues. Germline CDR1 reads MNHEY; CDR2 reads SVGAGI. CDR3: CASSYEGTGELFF. The DNA of the CDR3 is TGTGCCAGCAGTTACGAGGGCACCGGGGAACTGTTTTTT.

This clone showed up just a few times. The chain employs TRBV9 and TRBJ2-3; D uncertain. This CDR3 spans 16 amino acids. Germline assignment: CDR1 SGDLS and CDR2 YYNGEE. V lost 0 bases and J 2 bases, leaving 13 bases between the germline ends. This CDR3 reads CASSVEPVPNTDTQYF. For the CDR3, the DNA is TGTGCCAGCAGCGTAGAACCCGTTCCAAACACAGATACGCAGTATTTT.

The chain carries TRBV6-5 and TRBJ1-5; perhaps TRBD1 as D (6 bases). This CDR3 contains 12 residues. The germline CDR1 and CDR2 sequences are MNHEY and SVGAGI. The V end lost 4 bases, the J end lost 8 bases, and 9 bases lay between the germline ends. CDR3 region: CASSSPGEPQHF. The CDR3 DNA follows: TGTGCCAGCAGTTCGCCAGGGGAGCCCCAGCATTTT.

The genes are TRBV13 and TRBJ2-5, with D possibly TRBD1 on 6 matching bases. The length of the CDR3 is 15 residues. The V gene's germline CDR1 is PRHDT and CDR2 FYEKMQ (reference sequence). V was cut by 5 bases and J by 5 bases, with 18 bases left in between. The CDR3 nucleotides read TGTGCCAGCAGCCCGACAGGTCCGCTTGGGGAGACCCAGTACTTC. Its translation is CASSPTGPLGETQYF.

This sequence joins TRBV7-9 and TRBJ1-1; D remains ambiguous. Germline-derived CDR1 and CDR2 are SEHNR and FQNEAQ (reference sequence). Trimming cost V 7 bases and J 2 bases, with 11 bases left between them. The CDR3 has 13 amino acids. This CDR3 is CASNPSVNTEAFF. CDR3 bases: TGTGCCAGCAATCCCAGTGTTAACACTGAAGCTTTCTTT.

The rearrangement uses TRBV4-1 and TRBJ2-5; 12 bases are a match to TRBD2. The germline V gene has CDR1 MGHRA and CDR2 YSYEKL. The CDR3 covers 15 residues. J was trimmed by 5 bases and V by 4 bases; bases with no gene match: 5. This CDR3 reads CASSLGTSGSETQYF. The CDR3 coding sequence is TGCGCCAGCAGCCTCGGGACTAGCGGGTCTGAGACCCAGTACTTC.